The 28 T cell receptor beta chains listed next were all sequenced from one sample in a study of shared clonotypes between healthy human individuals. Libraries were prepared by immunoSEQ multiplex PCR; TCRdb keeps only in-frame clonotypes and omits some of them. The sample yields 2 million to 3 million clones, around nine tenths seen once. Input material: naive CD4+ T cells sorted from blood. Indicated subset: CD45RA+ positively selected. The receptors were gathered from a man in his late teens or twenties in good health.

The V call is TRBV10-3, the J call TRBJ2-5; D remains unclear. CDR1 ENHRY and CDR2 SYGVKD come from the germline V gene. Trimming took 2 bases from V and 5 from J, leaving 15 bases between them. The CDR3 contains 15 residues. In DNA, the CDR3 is TGTGCCATCAGTGAGGGGCCTCCAGTCACCGAGACCCAGTACTTC. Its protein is CAISEGPPVTETQYF.

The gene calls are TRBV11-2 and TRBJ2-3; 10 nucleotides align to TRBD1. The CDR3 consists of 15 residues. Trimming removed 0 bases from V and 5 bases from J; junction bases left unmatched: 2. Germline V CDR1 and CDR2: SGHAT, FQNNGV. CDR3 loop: CASSLDGTGVDTQYF. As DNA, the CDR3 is TGTGCCAGCAGCTTAGATGGGACAGGGGTAGATACGCAGTATTTT.

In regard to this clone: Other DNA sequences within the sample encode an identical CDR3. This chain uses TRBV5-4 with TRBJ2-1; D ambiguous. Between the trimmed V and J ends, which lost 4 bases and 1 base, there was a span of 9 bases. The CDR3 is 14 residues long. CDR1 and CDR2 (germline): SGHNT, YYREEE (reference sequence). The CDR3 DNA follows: TGTGCCAGCAGCCTAGGGTCGTCCTACAATGAGCAGTTCTTC. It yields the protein CASSLGSSYNEQFF.

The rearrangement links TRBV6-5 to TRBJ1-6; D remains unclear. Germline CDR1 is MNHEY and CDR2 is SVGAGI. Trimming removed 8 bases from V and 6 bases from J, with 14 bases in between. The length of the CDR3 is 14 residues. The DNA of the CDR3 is TGTGCCAGCGGGAGCCGGCCAGCTAATTCACCCCTCCACTTT. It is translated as CASGSRPANSPLHF.

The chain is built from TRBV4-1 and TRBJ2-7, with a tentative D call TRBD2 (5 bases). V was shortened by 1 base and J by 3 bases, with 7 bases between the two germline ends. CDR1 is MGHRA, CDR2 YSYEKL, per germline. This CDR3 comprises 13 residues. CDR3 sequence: CASSQVANYEQYF. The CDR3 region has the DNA TGCGCCAGCAGCCAAGTAGCGAACTACGAGCAGTACTTC.

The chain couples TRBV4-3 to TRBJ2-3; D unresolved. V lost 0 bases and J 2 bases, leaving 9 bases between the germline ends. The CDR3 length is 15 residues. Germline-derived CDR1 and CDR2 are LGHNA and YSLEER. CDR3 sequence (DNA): TGCGCCAGCAGCCAAGATCAATGGGTCACAGATACGCAGTATTTT. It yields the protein CASSQDQWVTDTQYF.

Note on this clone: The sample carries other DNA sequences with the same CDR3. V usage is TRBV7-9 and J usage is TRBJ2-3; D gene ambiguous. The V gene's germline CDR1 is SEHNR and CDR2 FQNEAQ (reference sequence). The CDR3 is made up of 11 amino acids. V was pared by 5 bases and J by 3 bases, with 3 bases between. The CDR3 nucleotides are TGTGCCAGCAGCATAACAGATACGCAGTATTTT. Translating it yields CASSITDTQYF.

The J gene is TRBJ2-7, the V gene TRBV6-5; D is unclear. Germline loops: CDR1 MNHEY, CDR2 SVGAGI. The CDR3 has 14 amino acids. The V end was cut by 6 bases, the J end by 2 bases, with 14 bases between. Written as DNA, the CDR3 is TGTGCCAGCAGGTCACCACGTGGAACCTACGAGCAGTACTTC. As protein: CASRSPRGTYEQYF.

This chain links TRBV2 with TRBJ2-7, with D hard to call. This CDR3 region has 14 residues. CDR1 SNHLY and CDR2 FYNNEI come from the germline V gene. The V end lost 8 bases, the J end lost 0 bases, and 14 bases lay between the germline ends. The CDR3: CASSAESFSYEQYF. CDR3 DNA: TGTGCCAGCTCGGCGGAGAGCTTCTCCTACGAGCAGTACTTC.

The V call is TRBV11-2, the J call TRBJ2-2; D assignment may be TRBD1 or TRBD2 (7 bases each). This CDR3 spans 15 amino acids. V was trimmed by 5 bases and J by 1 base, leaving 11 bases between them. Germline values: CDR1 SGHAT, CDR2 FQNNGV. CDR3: CASSQGGRNTGELFF. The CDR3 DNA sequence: TGTGCCAGCAGCCAGGGGGGGCGGAACACCGGGGAGCTGTTTTTT.

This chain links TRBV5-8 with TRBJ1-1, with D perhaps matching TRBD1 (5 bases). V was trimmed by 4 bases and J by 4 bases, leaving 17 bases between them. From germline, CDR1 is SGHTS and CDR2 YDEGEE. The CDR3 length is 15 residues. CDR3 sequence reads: CASSRFGVGGTEAFF. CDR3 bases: TGTGCCAGCAGCAGGTTCGGGGTCGGGGGCACTGAAGCTTTCTTT.

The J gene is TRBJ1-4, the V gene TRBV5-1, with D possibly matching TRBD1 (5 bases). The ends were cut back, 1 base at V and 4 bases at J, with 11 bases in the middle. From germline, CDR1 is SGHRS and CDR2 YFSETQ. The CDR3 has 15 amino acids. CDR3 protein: CASSLRAGGNEKLFF. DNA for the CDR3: TGCGCCAGCAGCTTGCGGGCGGGGGGTAATGAAAAACTGTTTTTT.

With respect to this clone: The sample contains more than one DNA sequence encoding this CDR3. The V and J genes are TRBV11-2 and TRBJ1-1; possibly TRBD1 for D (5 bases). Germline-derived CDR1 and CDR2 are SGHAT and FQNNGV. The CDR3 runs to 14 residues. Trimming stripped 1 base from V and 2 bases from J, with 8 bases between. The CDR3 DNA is TGTGCCAGCAGCTTAGTGGGGGGAAACACTGAAGCTTTCTTT. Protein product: CASSLVGGNTEAFF.

The CDR3 coding sequence is TGTGCCAGCAGTGAAACAGGATTCCTTGGAGCCAAAAACATTCAGTACTTC. It yields the protein CASSETGFLGAKNIQYF. The V call is TRBV25-1, the J call TRBJ2-4; maybe TRBD1 (5 bases). V lost 2 bases and J lost 0, with 14 bases in between. The CDR3 is 17 amino acids. Germline V gene sequence: CDR1 MGHDK, CDR2 SYGVNS.

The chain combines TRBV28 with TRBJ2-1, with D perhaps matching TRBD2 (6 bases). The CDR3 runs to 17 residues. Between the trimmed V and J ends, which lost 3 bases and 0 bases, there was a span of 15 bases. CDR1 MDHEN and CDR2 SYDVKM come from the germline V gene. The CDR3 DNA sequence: TGTGCCAGCAGTTTCCCGCTTAGCGGAAACTCCTACAATGAGCAGTTCTTC. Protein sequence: CASSFPLSGNSYNEQFF.

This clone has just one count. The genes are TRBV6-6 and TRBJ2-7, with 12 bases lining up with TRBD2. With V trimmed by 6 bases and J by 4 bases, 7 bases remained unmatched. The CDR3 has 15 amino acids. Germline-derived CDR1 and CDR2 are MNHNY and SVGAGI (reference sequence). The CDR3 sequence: CASSLSTSGRYEQYF. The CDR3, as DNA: TGTGCCAGCAGCCTAAGTACTAGCGGGAGGTACGAGCAGTACTTC.

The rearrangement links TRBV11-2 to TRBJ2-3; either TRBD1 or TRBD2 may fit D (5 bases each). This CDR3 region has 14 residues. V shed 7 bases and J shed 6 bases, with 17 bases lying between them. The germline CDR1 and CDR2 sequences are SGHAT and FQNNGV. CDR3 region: CASTGDVLYDTQYF. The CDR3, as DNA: TGTGCCAGCACCGGGGACGTACTCTACGATACGCAGTATTTT.

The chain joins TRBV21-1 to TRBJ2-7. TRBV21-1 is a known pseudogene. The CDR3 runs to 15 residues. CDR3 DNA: TGTGCCAGCAGCGGCGAAGGGTGGGACCTCTACGAGCAGTACTTC. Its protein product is CASSGEGWDLYEQYF.

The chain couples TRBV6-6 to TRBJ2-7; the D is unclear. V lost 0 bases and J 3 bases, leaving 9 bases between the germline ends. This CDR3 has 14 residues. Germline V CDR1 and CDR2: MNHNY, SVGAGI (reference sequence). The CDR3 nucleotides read TGTGCCAGCAGTTACTCGAGCCAGAACTACGAGCAGTACTTC. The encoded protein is CASSYSSQNYEQYF.

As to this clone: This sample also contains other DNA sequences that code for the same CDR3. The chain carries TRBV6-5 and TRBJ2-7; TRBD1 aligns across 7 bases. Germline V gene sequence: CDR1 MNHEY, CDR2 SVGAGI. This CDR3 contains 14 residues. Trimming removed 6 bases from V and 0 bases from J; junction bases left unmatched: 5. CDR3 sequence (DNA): TGTGCCAGCAGACGGGGACAGCTCTCCTACGAGCAGTACTTC. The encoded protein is CASRRGQLSYEQYF.

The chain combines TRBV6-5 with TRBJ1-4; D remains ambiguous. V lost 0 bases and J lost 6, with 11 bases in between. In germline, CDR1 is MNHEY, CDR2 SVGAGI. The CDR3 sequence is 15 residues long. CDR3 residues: CASSYSGIADEKLFF. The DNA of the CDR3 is TGTGCCAGCAGTTACTCCGGGATAGCGGATGAAAAACTGTTTTTT.

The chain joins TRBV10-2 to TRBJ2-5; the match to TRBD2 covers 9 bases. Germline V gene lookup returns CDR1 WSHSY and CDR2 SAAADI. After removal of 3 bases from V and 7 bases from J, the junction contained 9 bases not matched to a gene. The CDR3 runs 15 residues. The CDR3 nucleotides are TGCGCCAGCAGTGAACTTCTAGCGGGGAAGGGGACCCAGTACTTC. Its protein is CASSELLAGKGTQYF.

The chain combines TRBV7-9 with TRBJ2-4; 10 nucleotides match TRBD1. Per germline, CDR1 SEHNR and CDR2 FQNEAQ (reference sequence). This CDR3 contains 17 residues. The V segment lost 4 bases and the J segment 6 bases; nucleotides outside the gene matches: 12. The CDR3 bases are TGTGCCAGCAGCTGGGACAGGGGCGTCGCCTCTCTAAACATTCAGTACTTC. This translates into CASSWDRGVASLNIQYF.

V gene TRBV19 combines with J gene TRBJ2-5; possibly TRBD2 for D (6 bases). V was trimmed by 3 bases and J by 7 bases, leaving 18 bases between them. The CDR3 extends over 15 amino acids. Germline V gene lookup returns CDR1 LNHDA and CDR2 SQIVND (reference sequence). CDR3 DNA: TGTGCCAGTAGTATTGGTTTGGGGAACGGGGGGACCCAGTACTTC. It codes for CASSIGLGNGGTQYF.

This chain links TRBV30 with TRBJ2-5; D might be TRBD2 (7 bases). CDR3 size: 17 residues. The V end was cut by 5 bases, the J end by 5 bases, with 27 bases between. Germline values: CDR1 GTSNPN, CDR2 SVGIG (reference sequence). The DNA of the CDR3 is TGTGCCTGGGACCTAGCGGAGGGGGTGCGGGGTAGGGAGACCCAGTACTTC. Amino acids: CAWDLAEGVRGRETQYF.

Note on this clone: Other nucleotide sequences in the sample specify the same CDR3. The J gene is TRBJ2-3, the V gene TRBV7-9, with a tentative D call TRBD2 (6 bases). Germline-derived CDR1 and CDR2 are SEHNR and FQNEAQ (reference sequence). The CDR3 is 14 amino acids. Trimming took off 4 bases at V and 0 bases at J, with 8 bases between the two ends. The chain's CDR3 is CASSSSGSTDTQYF. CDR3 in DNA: TGTGCCAGCAGCTCCAGCGGGAGCACAGATACGCAGTATTTT.

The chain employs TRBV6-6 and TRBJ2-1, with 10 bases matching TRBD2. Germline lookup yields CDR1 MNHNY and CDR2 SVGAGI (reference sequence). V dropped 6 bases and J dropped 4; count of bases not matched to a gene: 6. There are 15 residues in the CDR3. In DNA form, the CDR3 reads TGTGCCAGCAGACACGGACTAGCGGCTTACAATGAGCAGTTCTTC. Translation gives CASRHGLAAYNEQFF.

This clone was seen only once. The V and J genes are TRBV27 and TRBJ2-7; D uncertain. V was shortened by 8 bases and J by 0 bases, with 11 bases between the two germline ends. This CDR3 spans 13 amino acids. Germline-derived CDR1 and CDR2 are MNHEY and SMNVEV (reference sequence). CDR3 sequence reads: CASLKIASYEQYF. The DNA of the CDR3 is TGTGCCAGCCTTAAGATAGCCTCCTACGAGCAGTACTTC.